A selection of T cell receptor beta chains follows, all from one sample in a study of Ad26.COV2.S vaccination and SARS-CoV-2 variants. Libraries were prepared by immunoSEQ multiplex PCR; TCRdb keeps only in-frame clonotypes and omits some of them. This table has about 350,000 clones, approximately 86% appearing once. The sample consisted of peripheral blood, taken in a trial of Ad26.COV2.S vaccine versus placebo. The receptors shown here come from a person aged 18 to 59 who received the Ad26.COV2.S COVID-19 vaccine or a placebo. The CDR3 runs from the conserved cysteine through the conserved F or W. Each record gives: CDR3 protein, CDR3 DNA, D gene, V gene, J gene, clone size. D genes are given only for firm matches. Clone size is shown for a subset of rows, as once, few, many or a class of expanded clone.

CASSLQGDYGYTF,TGTGCCAGCAGCTTACAGGGGGACTATGGCTACACCTTC,TRBD1,TRBV5-6,TRBJ1-2,-
CASRSPTSGRFPEQFF,TGTGCCAGCAGGTCCCCTACTAGCGGGAGGTTTCCTGAGCAGTTCTTC,TRBD2,TRBV7-2,TRBJ2-1,-
CASSLFQDYNSPLHF,TGTGCCAGCAGTTTATTCCAGGACTATAATTCACCCCTCCACTTT,-,TRBV28,TRBJ1-6,-
CASSQAGTGGHSPLHF,TGTGCCAGCAGCCAAGCCGGGACAGGGGGCCACTCACCCCTCCACTTT,TRBD1,TRBV9,TRBJ1-6,-
CASSGNLADTQYF,TGTGCCAGTAGTGGTAACCTGGCAGATACGCAGTATTTT,-,TRBV19,TRBJ2-3,-
CASSPGQISDTQYF,TGTGCCAGCAGCCCGGGACAGATCTCAGATACGCAGTATTTT,TRBD1,TRBV7-2,TRBJ2-3,-
CASSRGPTGRGTEAFF,TGTGCCAGCAGTCGGGGACCTACAGGGAGGGGAACTGAAGCTTTCTTT,-,TRBV5-6,TRBJ1-1,-
CASSQTGATNEKLFF,TGTGCCAGCAGCCAGACAGGGGCAACTAATGAAAAACTGTTTTTT,TRBD1,TRBV28,TRBJ1-4,-
CASSPSPPAVGYNEQFF,TGCGCCAGCAGCCCCTCCCCCCCTGCCGTCGGATACAATGAGCAGTTCTTC,-,TRBV4-3,TRBJ2-1,-
CASTKDGTDARGTQYF,TGTGCCAGCACCAAAGACGGGACGGATGCGAGGGGGACCCAGTACTTC,-,TRBV28,TRBJ2-5,-
CASRPDAYGYTF,TGTGCCAGCAGACCCGACGCCTATGGCTACACCTTC,-,TRBV28,TRBJ1-2,-
CASTIAGTNTGELFF,TGTGCCAGCACAATAGCGGGGACGAACACCGGGGAGCTGTTTTTT,TRBD2,TRBV28,TRBJ2-2,-
CASSQAGGINQPQHF,TGTGCCAGCAGCCAAGCCGGGGGGATCAATCAGCCCCAGCATTTT,-,TRBV3-1/TRBV3-2,TRBJ1-5,-
CASSSTGDNYGYTF,TGTGCCAGCAGCTCGACAGGGGATAACTATGGCTACACCTTC,TRBD1,TRBV7-2,TRBJ1-2,few
CASTPTGGSTNEKLFF,TGCGCCAGCACCCCGACAGGGGGTTCAACTAATGAAAAACTGTTTTTT,TRBD1,TRBV5-1,TRBJ1-4,-
CASSWDAISGNTIYF,TGTGCCAGTAGTTGGGACGCGATCTCTGGAAACACCATATATTTT,-,TRBV19,TRBJ1-3,-
CASSFNSNQPQHF,TGTGCCAGCAGTTTTAACTCGAATCAGCCCCAGCATTTT,-,TRBV12-3/TRBV12-4,TRBJ1-5,-
CASSWGGYEQYF,TGTGCCAGCTCTTGGGGGGGGTACGAGCAGTACTTC,TRBD2,TRBV2,TRBJ2-7,-
CASSQVSNTGELFF,TGTGCCAGCAGCCAAGTTTCGAACACCGGGGAGCTGTTTTTT,-,TRBV3-1/TRBV3-2,TRBJ2-2,-
CASSPLDRNTEAFF,TGTGCCAGCAGCCCACTGGACAGGAACACTGAAGCTTTCTTT,-,TRBV7-9,TRBJ1-1,-